The clone carrying this T cell receptor beta chain was seen a single time. Its specificity is not known. These data originate in a study of blood T cells in healthy people across ages. It was with a sample-barcoded 5' primer and a J-beta primer mix that a second PCR of about 7 to 12 cycles was run. TCRdb recomputed calls from the 5' RACE reads with MiXCR, one row per CDR3 protein. The table includes about 1.4 million distinct CDR3 sequences, roughly 60% detected once. The CDR3 is made up of 13 amino acids. Germline V lookup: CDR1 DFQATT, CDR2 SNEGSKA (reference sequence). General study findings and limits: Shifts in expanded clonotypes may have been confounded by donor CMV status, which was unknown. Across the age range, TCR beta diversity per million T cells fell in a roughly linear way.

The origin of this receptor is a man aged 18 to 29 in good health. Sequenced: blood. The chain links TRBV20-1 to TRBJ1-1, with D perhaps matching TRBD1 (6 bases). CDR3 protein: CSHLKGGYTEAFF. The CDR3 region has the DNA TGCAGCCATCTCAAGGGGGGTTACACTGAAGCTTTCTTT.